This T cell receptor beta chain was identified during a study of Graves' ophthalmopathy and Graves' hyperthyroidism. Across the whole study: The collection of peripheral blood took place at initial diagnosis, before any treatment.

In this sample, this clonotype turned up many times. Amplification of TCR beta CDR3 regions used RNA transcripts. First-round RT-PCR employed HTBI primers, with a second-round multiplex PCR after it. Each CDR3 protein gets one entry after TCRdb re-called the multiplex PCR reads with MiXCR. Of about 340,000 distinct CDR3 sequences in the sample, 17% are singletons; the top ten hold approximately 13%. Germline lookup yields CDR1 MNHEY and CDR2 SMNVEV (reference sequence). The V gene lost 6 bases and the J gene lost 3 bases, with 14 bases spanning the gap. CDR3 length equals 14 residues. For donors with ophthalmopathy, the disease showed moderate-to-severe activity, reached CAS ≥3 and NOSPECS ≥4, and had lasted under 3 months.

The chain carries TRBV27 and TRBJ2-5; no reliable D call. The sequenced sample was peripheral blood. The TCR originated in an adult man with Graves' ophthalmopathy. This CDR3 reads CASRGLGSKETQYF. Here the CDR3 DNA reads TGTGCCAGCAGGGGCTTGGGCAGCAAAGAGACCCAGTACTTC.